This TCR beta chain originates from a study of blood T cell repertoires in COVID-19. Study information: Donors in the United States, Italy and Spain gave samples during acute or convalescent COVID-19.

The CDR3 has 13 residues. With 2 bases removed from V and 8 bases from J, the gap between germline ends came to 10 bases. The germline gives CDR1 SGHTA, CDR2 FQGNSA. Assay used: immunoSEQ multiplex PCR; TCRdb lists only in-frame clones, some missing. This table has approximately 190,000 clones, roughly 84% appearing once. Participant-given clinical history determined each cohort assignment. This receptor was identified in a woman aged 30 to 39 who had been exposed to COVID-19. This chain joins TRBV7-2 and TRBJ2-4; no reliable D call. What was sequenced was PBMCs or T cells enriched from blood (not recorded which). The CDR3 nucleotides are TGTGCCAGCAGCTTACAAGGCGGTGACATTCAGTACTTC. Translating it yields CASSLQGGDIQYF.